These T cell receptor beta chains were read from a single sample in a study of blood T cell repertoires in COVID-19. Assay used: immunoSEQ multiplex PCR; TCRdb lists only in-frame clones, some missing. This sample yields 80,000 to 85,000 clones, of which under 90% are seen a single time; about an eighth belongs to the top ten. Sequencing was done on a sample of peripheral blood. These receptors all come from a human donor in a cohort sampled during active COVID-19. CDR3s include the opening cysteine and the closing phenylalanine or tryptophan. D genes are given only for firm matches. Some rows mark clone size as missing; the rest say once, few, many or name a class of expanded clone.

TRBV11-2,TRBD2,TRBJ2-3,.,TGTGCCAGCAGGCCGGGGGGGGACACCTTCATACAGACGCAGTATTTT,CASRPGGDTFIQTQYF
TRBV4-1,TRBD1,TRBJ1-3,.,TGCGCCAGCAGCCAAGCCCCAACCGGGACAGGGTTAGCCCCCAAGGGAAACACCATATATTTT,CASSQAPTGTGLAPKGNTIYF
TRBV30,TRBD2,TRBJ2-3,.,TGTGCCTGGAGTGTGGAAGCGGGGGGGAAAGATACGCAGTATTTT,CAWSVEAGGKDTQYF
TRBV9,TRBD2,TRBJ2-1,.,TGTGCCAGCAGCCTAAGGGAGGGTGAGCAGTTCTTC,CASSLREGEQFF
TRBV24-1,.,TRBJ2-7,.,TGTGCCACCAGTGATTTTCAGACAGGCCGGGGGCAGTACTTC,CATSDFQTGRGQYF
TRBV21-1,.,TRBJ1-1,once,TGTGCCAGATACGACAGGGGGCATACTGAAGCTTTCTTT,CARYDRGHTEAFF
TRBV10-3,.,TRBJ1-2,.,TGTGCCATAGGGAGAGCTAACTATGGCTACACCTTC,CAIGRANYGYTF
TRBV9,.,TRBJ2-2,.,TGTGCCAGCAGCCTCCGTGGGGGAGGGGGGAACACCGGGGAGCTGTTTTTT,CASSLRGGGGNTGELFF
TRBV7-9,TRBD1,TRBJ1-1,.,TGTGCCAGCAGAAGACCCGGGACAGGGGAATGGACTGAAGCTTTCTTT,CASRRPGTGEWTEAFF
TRBV3-1/TRBV3-2,.,TRBJ1-1,.,TGTGCCAGCAGCCGAGGGGGGGCTGGGGCTTTCTTT,CASSRGGAGAFF
TRBV19,TRBD1,TRBJ1-5,.,TGCGCCAGTAGTTCAGACAGGGCTAGCAATCAGCCCCAGCATTTT,CASSSDRASNQPQHF
TRBV3-1/TRBV3-2,.,TRBJ1-1,.,TGTGCCAGCAGCCCCGGGATTAAGAACACTGAAGCTTTCTTT,CASSPGIKNTEAFF
TRBV12-2,.,TRBJ2-4,.,TGTGCAAATACGAGAAGAAACATTCAGTACTTC,CANTRRNIQYF
TRBV28,TRBD2,TRBJ2-3,once,TGTGCCAGCAGTTTCGGGGGGGGAGGAGATACGCAGTATTTT,CASSFGGGGDTQYF
TRBV6-5,TRBD2,TRBJ2-7,.,TGTGCCAGCAGGACTAGCGGGGACCACGAGCAGTACTTC,CASRTSGDHEQYF
TRBV7-2,TRBD2,TRBJ2-1,.,TGTGCCAGCAGCTTACGACCTAGCGGGGGGCTATCCTACAATGAGCAGTTCTTC,CASSLRPSGGLSYNEQFF
TRBV6-6,TRBD2,TRBJ2-3,once,TGTGCCAGCAGTCGGACTAGCGGGGGGTCATATACGCAGTATTTT,CASSRTSGGSYTQYF
TRBV5-3,.,TRBJ2-2,once,TGTGCCAGAAGCTTGGAGGACAAGAGAGACACCGGGGAGCTGTTTTTT,CARSLEDKRDTGELFF
TRBV24-1,.,TRBJ1-1,once,TGTGCCACCAGACGGGGGACCGAGGGTGTTATCACTGAAGCTTTCTTT,CATRRGTEGVITEAFF
TRBV9,.,TRBJ1-3,.,TGTGCCAGCAGCGTAGGAGGAGTCTCTGGAAACACCATATATTTT,CASSVGGVSGNTIYF
TRBV25-1,TRBD2,TRBJ2-1,.,TGTGCCAGCAGTGGGACTAGCGGGGTGATTTCCTACAATGAGCAGTTCTTC,CASSGTSGVISYNEQFF
TRBV5-4,TRBD2,TRBJ2-1,few,TGTGCCAGCAGCTTGGAGGGGGGACTAGCTTACAATGAGCAGTTCTTC,CASSLEGGLAYNEQFF
TRBV10-3,.,TRBJ1-2,.,TGTGCCATCAGCGCAGGTTTATTTGCTGGCTACACCTTC,CAISAGLFAGYTF
TRBV6-1,.,TRBJ1-5,few,.,CASSEAGFGTGAYF
TRBV2,TRBD1,TRBJ1-1,.,TGTGCCAGCAGAGGCAACCGGGACAGGGTCCTTGAAGCTTTCTTT,CASRGNRDRVLEAFF
TRBV7-8,TRBD1,TRBJ1-1,.,TGTGCCACCTTGGGACAGCAGAACACTGAAGCTTTCTTT,CATLGQQNTEAFF
TRBV23-1,TRBD1,TRBJ2-3,.,TGCGCCAGCAGTCAATCGGGGGACAGGGGGCTCGCAGATACGCAGTATTTT,CASSQSGDRGLADTQYF
TRBV27,.,TRBJ1-2,.,TGTGCCAGCAGTTTTCGTTTCGGGGAATATGGCTACACCTTC,CASSFRFGEYGYTF
TRBV3-1/TRBV3-2,.,TRBJ1-1,.,TGTGCCAGCAGCCAGTACAGGAACACTGAAGCTTTCTTT,CASSQYRNTEAFF
TRBV28,.,TRBJ1-5,.,TGTGCCAGCAGTCTGGGGGGGAGCAATCAGCCCCAGCATTTT,CASSLGGSNQPQHF
TRBV10-3,.,TRBJ2-3,.,TGTGCCACCCATGGAGAAGGTACGCAGTATTTT,CATHGEGTQYF
TRBV29-1,TRBD2,TRBJ2-2,.,TGCAGCGTTCTTGCGGGGGGTGGTGGAACCGGGGAGCTGTTTTTT,CSVLAGGGGTGELFF
TRBV9,TRBD1,TRBJ2-3,.,TGTGCCAGCAGCCCTACAGGGGGCGCAGATACGCAGTATTTT,CASSPTGGADTQYF
TRBV6-5,TRBD1,TRBJ2-7,.,TGTGCCAGCAGACACAGGGGGTCCTACGAGCAGTACTTC,CASRHRGSYEQYF
TRBV2,.,TRBJ2-1,.,TGTGCCAGCAGTGAAGCGAGGCAGGGGCGAAACAATGAGCAGTTCTTC,CASSEARQGRNNEQFF
TRBV5-4,TRBD2,TRBJ2-2,.,TGTGCCAGCAGTCGGGACGGGGGGACGAACACCGGGGAGCTGTTTTTT,CASSRDGGTNTGELFF
TRBV9,TRBD1,TRBJ1-4,.,TGTGCCAGCAGCGTCTTCAGGACAGGTCCAGGGTCAACTAATGAAAAACTGTTTTTT,CASSVFRTGPGSTNEKLFF
TRBV7-9,TRBD1,TRBJ1-1,.,TGTGCCAGCAGTCCTCGGGACAGGGGGCCCATGAACACTGAAGCTTTCTTT,CASSPRDRGPMNTEAFF
TRBV6-6,.,TRBJ2-1,.,TGTGCCAGCAGTCACACCCAGGGGGGCCGGTACTACAATGAGCAGTTCTTC,CASSHTQGGRYYNEQFF
TRBV30,.,TRBJ2-7,.,TGTGCCTGGAGTGTCGGGGGAACTGGGTACGAGCAGTACTTC,CAWSVGGTGYEQYF
TRBV6-5,TRBD1,TRBJ2-3,.,TGTGCCAGCTCATTGGGACAGGGCCAGAATACGCAGTATTTT,CASSLGQGQNTQYF
TRBV5-1,.,TRBJ2-7,.,TGCGCCAGCAGCTTGGAGGTTAGCGGATCCTCCTACGAGCAGTACTTC,CASSLEVSGSSYEQYF
TRBV4-1,.,TRBJ1-1,few,TGCGCCAGCAGCCAAGACAGGGATACTGAAGCTTTCTTT,CASSQDRDTEAFF
TRBV3-1/TRBV3-2,.,TRBJ2-4,.,TGTGCCAGCAGCCCCCGGGGGTTAGCCAAAAACATTCAGTACTTC,CASSPRGLAKNIQYF
TRBV2,.,TRBJ2-7,.,TGTGCCAGCACCCCACTGTCTGCCACCTACGAGCAGTACTTC,CASTPLSATYEQYF
TRBV27,TRBD1,TRBJ1-1,.,TGTGCCAGCAGCATGCAGGGGGCACATACTGAAGCTTTCTTT,CASSMQGAHTEAFF
TRBV14,TRBD1,TRBJ1-4,.,TGTGCCAGCAGCCCCTGGACAGGGGCAACTAATGAAAAACTGTTTTTT,CASSPWTGATNEKLFF
TRBV15,.,TRBJ2-6,few,TGTGCCACCAGCAGAGATAGGACAGTCCCTGGGGCCAACGTCCTGACTTTC,CATSRDRTVPGANVLTF
TRBV4-1,TRBD1,TRBJ1-2,.,TGCGCCAGCAGCCAAGTGGGACAGGCCCCCCAATATGGCTACACCTTC,CASSQVGQAPQYGYTF
TRBV5-6,.,TRBJ2-6,.,TGTGCCAGCAGCCCCGGGATATCTGGGGCCAACGTCCTGACTTTC,CASSPGISGANVLTF